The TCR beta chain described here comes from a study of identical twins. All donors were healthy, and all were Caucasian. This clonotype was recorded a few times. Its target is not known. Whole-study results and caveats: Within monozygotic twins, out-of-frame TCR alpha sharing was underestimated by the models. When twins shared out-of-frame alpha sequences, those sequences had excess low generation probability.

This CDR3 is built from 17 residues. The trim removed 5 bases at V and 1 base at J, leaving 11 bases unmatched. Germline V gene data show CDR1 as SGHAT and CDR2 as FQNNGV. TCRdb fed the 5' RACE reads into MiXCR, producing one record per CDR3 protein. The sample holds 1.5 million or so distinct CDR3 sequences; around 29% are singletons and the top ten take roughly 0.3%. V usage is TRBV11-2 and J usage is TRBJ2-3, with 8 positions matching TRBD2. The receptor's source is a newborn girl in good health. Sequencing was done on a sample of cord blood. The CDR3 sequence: CASSPLGSGGRTDTQYF. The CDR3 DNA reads TGTGCCAGCAGCCCGCTTGGGAGCGGGGGCCGCACAGATACGCAGTATTTT.